A selection of T cell receptor beta chains follows, all from one sample in a study of beta chain features in type 1 diabetes. The protocol was immunoSEQ multiplex PCR, while the TCRdb copy is restricted to in-frame clones and leaves out a portion. The repertoire holds roughly 150,000 clones, with about 8.1% as singletons. Sequencing input: central memory CD4+ T cells from blood. These receptors were collected from a woman aged 18-29 years with type 1 diabetes. CDR3s include the opening cysteine and the closing phenylalanine or tryptophan. A D gene is named only where the DNA matches it firmly. Some rows mark clone size as missing; the rest say once, few, many or name a class of expanded clone.

j_call,clone_size,d_call,v_call,cdr3_nt,cdr3_aa
TRBJ2-1,many,.,TRBV5-1,TGCGCCAGCAGCTTGCAACCGACGGGGAATGAGCAGTTCTTC,CASSLQPTGNEQFF
TRBJ2-3,.,.,TRBV7-2,TGTGCCAGCAGCTTACCAAGCACAGATACGCAGTATTTT,CASSLPSTDTQYF
TRBJ2-5,once,.,TRBV20-1,TGCAGGGCAGGAGGGGTGGAACAGTACTTC,CRAGGVEQYF
TRBJ1-5,.,.,TRBV18,TGTGCCAGCTCACCAGGGCCTCCCGAGTCCCAGCCCCAGCATTTT,CASSPGPPESQPQHF
TRBJ2-2,few,.,TRBV5-1,TGCGCCAGCAGCTTGGGGACAGCCTACACCGGGGAGCTGTTTTTT,CASSLGTAYTGELFF
TRBJ1-2,few,.,TRBV5-1,TGCGCCAGCAGCTTGGTATCTGAACGGTATGGCTACACCTTC,CASSLVSERYGYTF
TRBJ1-4,few,TRBD1,TRBV6-6,TGTGCCGGCCGGGACAGGGGAGAAAAACTGTTTTTT,CAGRDRGEKLFF
TRBJ1-6,.,TRBD1,TRBV25-1,TGTGCCAGCAGTGAACCGGGACAGGGGTATTCACCCCTCCACTTT,CASSEPGQGYSPLHF
TRBJ2-5,.,TRBD2,TRBV14,TGTGCCAGCAGCCAAGGGACTAGCGGGAGGACCCAGTACTTC,CASSQGTSGRTQYF
TRBJ1-3,.,.,TRBV7-9,TGTGCCAGCAGTTTCAGCGCTGAGAGTGGAAACACCATATATTTT,CASSFSAESGNTIYF
TRBJ2-1,.,.,TRBV11-2,TGTGCCAGCAGCTTACATCCTAGCAATGAGCAGTTCTTC,CASSLHPSNEQFF
TRBJ1-1,.,.,TRBV30,TGTGCCTGGAAGTTGCCCCAGGCGATGAACACTGAAGCTTTCTTT,CAWKLPQAMNTEAFF
TRBJ2-1,few,TRBD2,TRBV4-3,TGCGCCAGCAGCCAGTCCGCGGGGGGGGCTTCCTACAATGAGCAGTTCTTC,CASSQSAGGASYNEQFF
TRBJ2-3,.,TRBD2,TRBV28,TGTGCCAGCAGTTTTAGTCTAGCGGGGGGGTTTAGCACAGATACGCAGTATTTT,CASSFSLAGGFSTDTQYF
TRBJ2-7,.,.,TRBV7-2,TGTGCCAGCAGCTCTCCCGGGGCCTACGAGCAGTACTTC,CASSSPGAYEQYF
TRBJ2-7,.,.,TRBV5-6,TGTGCCAGCAGCTTGGCCAAGAGGGCAGGGGAACGACACGAGCAGTACTTC,CASSLAKRAGERHEQYF
TRBJ1-5,few,TRBD1,TRBV11-2,TGTGCCAGCAGCTTAGATCGACAGGGACAGCCCCAGCATTTT,CASSLDRQGQPQHF
TRBJ2-3,.,TRBD2,TRBV5-1,TGCGCCAGCAGCTTGGGGACTAGCGGGGGGGCCGCAGATACGCAGTATTTT,CASSLGTSGGAADTQYF
TRBJ1-1,.,TRBD1,TRBV29-1,TGCAGCGCCACCGGGACAGGGGGCCACACTGAAGCTTTCTTT,CSATGTGGHTEAFF
TRBJ2-2,.,.,TRBV19,TGTGCCAGTAGTCCGTGGGGGGACACCGGGGAGCTGTTTTTT,CASSPWGDTGELFF
TRBJ2-3,few,.,TRBV5-1,TGCGCCAGCAGCCACGGGACTTACACAGATACGCAGTATTTT,CASSHGTYTDTQYF
TRBJ2-7,few,.,TRBV28,TGTGCTTCGACAGGAGACTCCTACGAGCAGTACTTC,CASTGDSYEQYF